This section outlines one TCR beta chain sequence together with its context. This entry belongs to a study of blood T cell repertoires in COVID-19. The assay was immunoSEQ multiplex PCR, and TCRdb's table has in-frame clones only and misses some. There are roughly 96,000 clones in the sample; over 70% occur only once, and roughly 4% lies in the top ten. This receptor was obtained from a man aged 60-69 years with acute or convalescent COVID-19. The sample taken for sequencing was peripheral blood.

CDR3 bases: TGTGCCAGCAGTCAGGGATACAATGAGCAGTTCTTC. Its translation is CASSQGYNEQFF. The chain is built from TRBV12-3 or TRBV12-4 and TRBJ2-1, with TRBD1 as a possible D gene (5 bases). The CDR3 extends over 12 amino acids. The V gene lost 5 bases and the J gene lost 4 bases, with 6 bases spanning the gap.